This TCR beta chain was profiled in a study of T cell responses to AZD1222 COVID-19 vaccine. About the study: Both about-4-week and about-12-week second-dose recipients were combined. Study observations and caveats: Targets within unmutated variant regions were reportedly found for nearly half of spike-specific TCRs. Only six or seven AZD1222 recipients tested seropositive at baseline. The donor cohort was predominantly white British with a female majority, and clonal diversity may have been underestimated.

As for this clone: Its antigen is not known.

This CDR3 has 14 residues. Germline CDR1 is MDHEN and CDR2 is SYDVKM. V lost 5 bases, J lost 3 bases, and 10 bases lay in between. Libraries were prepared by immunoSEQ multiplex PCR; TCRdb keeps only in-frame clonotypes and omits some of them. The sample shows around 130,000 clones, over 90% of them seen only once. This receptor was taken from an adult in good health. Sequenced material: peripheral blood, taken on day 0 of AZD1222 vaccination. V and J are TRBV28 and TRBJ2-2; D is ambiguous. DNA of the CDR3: TGTGCCAGCAGTCCAATCGTGGACACCGGGGAGCTGTTTTTT. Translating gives CASSPIVDTGELFF. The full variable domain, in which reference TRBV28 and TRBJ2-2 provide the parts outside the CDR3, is DVKVTQSSRYLVKRTGEKVFLECVQDMDHENMFWYRQDPGLGLRLIYFSYDVKMKEKGDIPEGYSVSREKKERFSLILESASTNQTSMYLCASSPIVDTGELFFGEGSRLTVL.